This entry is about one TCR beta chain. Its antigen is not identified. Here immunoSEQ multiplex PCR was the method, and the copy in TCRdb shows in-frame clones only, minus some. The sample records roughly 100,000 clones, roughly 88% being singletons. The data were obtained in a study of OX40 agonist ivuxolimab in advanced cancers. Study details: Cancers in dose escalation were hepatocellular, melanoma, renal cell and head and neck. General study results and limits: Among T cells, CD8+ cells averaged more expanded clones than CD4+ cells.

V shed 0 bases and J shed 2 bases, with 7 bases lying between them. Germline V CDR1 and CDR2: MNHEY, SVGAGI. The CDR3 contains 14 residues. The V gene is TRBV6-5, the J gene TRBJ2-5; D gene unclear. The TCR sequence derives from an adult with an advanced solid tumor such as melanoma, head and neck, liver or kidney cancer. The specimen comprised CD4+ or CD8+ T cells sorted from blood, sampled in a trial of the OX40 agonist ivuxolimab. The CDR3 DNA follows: TGTGCCAGCAGTTACTCGGTAGAGCAAGAGACCCAGTACTTC. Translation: CASSYSVEQETQYF.